This T cell receptor (beta chain) originates from a study of control samples from healthy donors and cancer patients. The data were produced by immunoSEQ multiplex PCR, yet TCRdb's version contains in-frame clones alone and is incomplete. Of 75,000 to 95,000 clones detected, about nine tenths appear once; the ten largest clones hold about 4%. This clone was picked up a small number of times. This CDR3 contains 13 residues. The V end was cut by 2 bases, the J end by 7 bases, with 6 bases between. CDR1 and CDR2 (germline): LNHNV, YYDKDF (reference sequence). The chain couples TRBV15 to TRBJ1-6; D is ambiguous. This receptor was identified in a young woman in good health. Sequencing was done on a sample of blood. CDR3 in amino acids: CATSRSKNSPLHF. For the CDR3, the DNA is TGTGCCACCAGCAGATCGAAGAATTCACCCCTCCACTTT. Variable domain in full (rest from reference TRBV15 and TRBJ1-6): DAMVIQNPRYQVTQFGKPVTLSCSQTLNHNVMYWYQQKSSQAPKLLFHYYDKDFNNEADTPDNFQSRRPNTSFCFLDIRSPGLGDTAMYLCATSRSKNSPLHFGNGTRLTVT.